This T cell receptor beta chain was found in a study of cytomegalovirus exposure and HLA in healthy donors. Data came from immunoSEQ multiplex PCR; TCRdb stores just in-frame clones and leaves some out. The sample has about 98,000 clones; over 75% are singletons. There are 16 residues in the CDR3. Germline V gene sequence: CDR1 LGHNA, CDR2 YNFKEQ. V was pared by 0 bases and J by 6 bases, with 4 bases of the junction left unmatched. This clone occurred a few times. The TCR was taken from a man aged 18 to 30 in good health and CMV-seropositive. The chain joins TRBV4-2 to TRBJ1-4; TRBD1 matches at 10 bases. The sequenced sample was PBMCs. CDR3 region: CASSQETGTGDEKLFF. CDR3 DNA sequence: TGTGCCAGCAGCCAAGAGACCGGGACAGGGGATGAAAAACTGTTTTTT.